The 4 T cell receptor beta chains listed next were all sequenced from one sample in a study of blood T cell repertoires in COVID-19. The data were produced by immunoSEQ multiplex PCR, yet TCRdb's version contains in-frame clones alone and is incomplete. The data show roughly 150,000 clones, over 75% seen once. The sample consisted of peripheral blood. The receptors derive from a human donor in a cohort sampled during active COVID-19.

The CDR3: CASSMSTGLASYNEQFF. CDR3 sequence (DNA): TGTGCCAGCAGCATGTCAACGGGACTAGCCTCCTACAATGAGCAGTTCTTC. The chain joins TRBV7-9 to TRBJ2-1; 9 positions agree with TRBD2. V was pared by 5 bases and J by 0 bases, with 8 bases of the junction left unmatched. The CDR3 is made up of 17 amino acids. CDR1 and CDR2 (germline): SEHNR, FQNEAQ (reference sequence).

V and J are TRBV3-1 (or the pseudogene TRBV3-2) and TRBJ1-6, with D hard to call. Germline V lookup: CDR1 LGHDT, CDR2 YNNKEL (reference sequence). The V end lost 5 bases, the J end lost 6 bases, and 8 bases lay between the germline ends. This CDR3 has 13 residues. DNA of the CDR3: TGTGCCAGCAGCTCGTCAGTTAATTCACCCCTCCACTTT. It codes for CASSSSVNSPLHF.

The chain couples TRBV28 to TRBJ2-4; 7 nucleotides align to TRBD2. The CDR3 has 15 amino acids. Trimming at V came to 5 bases and at J to 5 bases, leaving 9 bases not matched to a gene. CDR1 is MDHEN, CDR2 SYDVKM, per germline. The CDR3 DNA sequence: TGTGCCAGCAGTGTCAACCGTGGGGGGGAAAACATTCAGTACTTC. Protein product: CASSVNRGGENIQYF.

This clone has just one count. The chain joins TRBV5-5 to TRBJ2-1; 9 positions match TRBD1. The CDR3 spans 16 residues. V was clipped by 4 bases and J by 3 bases; unmatched bases: 8. The germline CDR1 and CDR2 sequences are SGHKS and YYEKEE (reference sequence). DNA for the CDR3: TGTGCCAGCAGCCGCAAGACAGGGGGGAACTACAATGAGCAGTTCTTC. This translates into CASSRKTGGNYNEQFF.